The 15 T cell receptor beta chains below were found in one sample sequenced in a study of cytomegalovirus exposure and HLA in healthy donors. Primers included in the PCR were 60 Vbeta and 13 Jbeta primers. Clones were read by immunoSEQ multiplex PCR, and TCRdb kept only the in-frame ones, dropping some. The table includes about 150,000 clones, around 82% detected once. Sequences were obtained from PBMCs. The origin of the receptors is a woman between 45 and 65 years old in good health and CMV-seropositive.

For the CDR3, the DNA is TGTGCCAGTAGTATCCAGGGGGCCGGTGGCTACACCTTC. This sequence encodes CASSIQGAGGYTF. This chain uses TRBV19 with TRBJ1-2; 8 bases match TRBD1. V lost 3 bases to trimming and J lost 7 bases; unmatched junction nucleotides: 4. The CDR3 runs 13 residues. Per the germline V gene, CDR1 is LNHDA and CDR2 is SQIVND (reference sequence).

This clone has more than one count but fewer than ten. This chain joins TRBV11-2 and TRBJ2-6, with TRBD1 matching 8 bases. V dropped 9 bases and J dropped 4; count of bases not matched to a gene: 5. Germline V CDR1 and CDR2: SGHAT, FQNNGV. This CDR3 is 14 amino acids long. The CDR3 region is CASRDRPGANVLTF. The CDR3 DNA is TGTGCCAGTAGGGACAGGCCGGGGGCCAACGTCCTGACTTTC.

CDR3 bases: TGTGCCAGCAGCCGGGACAGACCTCTTGAAGCTTTCTTT. It yields the protein CASSRDRPLEAFF. The genes are TRBV4-2 and TRBJ1-1; TRBD1 aligns across 7 bases. The CDR3 consists of 13 residues. Germline V lookup: CDR1 LGHNA, CDR2 YNFKEQ. V shed 4 bases, J shed 7 bases, and the junction held 6 bases outside the gene matches.

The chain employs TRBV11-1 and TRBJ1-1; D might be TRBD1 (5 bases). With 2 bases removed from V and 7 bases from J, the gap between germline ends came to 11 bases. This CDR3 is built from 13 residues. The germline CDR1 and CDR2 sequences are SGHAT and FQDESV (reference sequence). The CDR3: CASSLWGESEAFF. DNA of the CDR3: TGTGCCAGCAGCTTATGGGGGGAGAGTGAAGCTTTCTTT.

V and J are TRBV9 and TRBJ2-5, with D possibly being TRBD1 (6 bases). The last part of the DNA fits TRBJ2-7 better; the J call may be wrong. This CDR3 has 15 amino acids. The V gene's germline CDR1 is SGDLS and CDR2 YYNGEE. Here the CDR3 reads CASSAGTQSSYEQYF. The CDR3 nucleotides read TGTGCCAGCAGCGCTGGGACACAGAGCTCCTACGAGCAGTACTTC.

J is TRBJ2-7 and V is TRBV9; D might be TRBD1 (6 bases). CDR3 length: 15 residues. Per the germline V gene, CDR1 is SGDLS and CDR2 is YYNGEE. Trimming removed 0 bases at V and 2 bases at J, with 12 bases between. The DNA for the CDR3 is TGTGCCAGCAGCGTAGGTGGGACACAGACCTACGAGCAGTACTTC. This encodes CASSVGGTQTYEQYF.

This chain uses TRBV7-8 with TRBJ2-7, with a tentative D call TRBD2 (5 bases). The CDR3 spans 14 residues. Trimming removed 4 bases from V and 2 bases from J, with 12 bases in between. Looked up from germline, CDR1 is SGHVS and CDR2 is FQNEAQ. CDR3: CASSSWERPYEQYF. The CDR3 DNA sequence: TGTGCCAGCAGCTCGTGGGAGAGGCCCTACGAGCAGTACTTC.

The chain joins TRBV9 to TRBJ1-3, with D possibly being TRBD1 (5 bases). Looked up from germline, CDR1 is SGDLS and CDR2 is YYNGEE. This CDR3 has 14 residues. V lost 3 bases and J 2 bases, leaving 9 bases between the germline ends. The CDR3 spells CASSARVAGNTIYF. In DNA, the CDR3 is TGTGCCAGCAGCGCCAGGGTTGCTGGAAACACCATATATTTT.

The chain's CDR3 is CASSRGGRMTGANVLTF. For the CDR3, the DNA is TGTGCCAGCAGCCGGGGGGGCCGAATGACTGGGGCCAACGTCCTGACTTTC. The chain links TRBV5-4 to TRBJ2-6; 8 positions agree with TRBD2. The ends lost 4 bases at V and 2 bases at J; junction bases unmatched: 8. The V gene's germline CDR1 is SGHNT and CDR2 YYREEE (reference sequence). This CDR3 has 17 residues.

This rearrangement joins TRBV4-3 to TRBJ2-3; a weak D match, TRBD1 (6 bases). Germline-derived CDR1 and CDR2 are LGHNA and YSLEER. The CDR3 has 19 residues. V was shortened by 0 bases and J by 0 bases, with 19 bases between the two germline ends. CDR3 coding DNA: TGCGCCAGCAGCCAAGATTGGGGGCAGGAAACTGCTAGCACAGATACGCAGTATTTT. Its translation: CASSQDWGQETASTDTQYF.

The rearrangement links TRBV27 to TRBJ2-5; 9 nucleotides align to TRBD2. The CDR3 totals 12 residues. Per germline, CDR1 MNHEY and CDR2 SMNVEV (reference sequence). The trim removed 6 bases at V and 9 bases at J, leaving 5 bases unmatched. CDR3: CASSSAGGPQYF. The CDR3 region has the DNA TGTGCCAGCAGCTCCGCGGGAGGGCCCCAGTACTTC.

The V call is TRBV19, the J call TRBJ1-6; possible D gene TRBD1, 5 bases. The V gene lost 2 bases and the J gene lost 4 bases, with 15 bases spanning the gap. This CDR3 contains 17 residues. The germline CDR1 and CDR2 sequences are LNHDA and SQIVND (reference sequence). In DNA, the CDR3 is TGTGCCAGTAGTATATTAGACAGCGCGCGATATAATTCACCCCTCCACTTT. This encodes CASSILDSARYNSPLHF.

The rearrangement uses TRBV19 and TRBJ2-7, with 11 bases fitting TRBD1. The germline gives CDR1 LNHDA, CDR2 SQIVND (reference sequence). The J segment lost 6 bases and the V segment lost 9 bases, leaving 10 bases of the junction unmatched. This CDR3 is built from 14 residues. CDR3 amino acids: CASRKGQGVIEQYF. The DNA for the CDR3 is TGTGCCAGCCGCAAGGGACAGGGGGTTATCGAGCAGTACTTC.

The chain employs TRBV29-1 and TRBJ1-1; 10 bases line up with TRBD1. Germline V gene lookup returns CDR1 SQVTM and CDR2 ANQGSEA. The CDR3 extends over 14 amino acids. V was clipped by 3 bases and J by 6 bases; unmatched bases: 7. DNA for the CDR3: TGCAGCGTTGATAGGGGGACAGGGGCCCCTGAAGCTTTCTTT. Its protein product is CSVDRGTGAPEAFF. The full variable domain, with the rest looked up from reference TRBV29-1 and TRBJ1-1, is SAVISQKPSRDICQRGTSLTIQCQVDSQVTMMFWYRQQPGQSLTLIATANQGSEATYESGFVIDKFPISRPNLTFSTLTVSNMSPEDSSIYLCSVDRGTGAPEAFFGQGTRLTVV.

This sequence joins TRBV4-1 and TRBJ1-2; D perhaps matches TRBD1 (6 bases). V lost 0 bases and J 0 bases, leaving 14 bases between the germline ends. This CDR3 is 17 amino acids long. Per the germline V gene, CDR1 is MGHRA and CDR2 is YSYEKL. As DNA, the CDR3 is TGCGCCAGCAGCCAAGAACTTGGGACACGGGCTAACTATGGCTACACCTTC. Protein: CASSQELGTRANYGYTF.